Listed here is a single T cell receptor (beta chain). This record belongs to a study of blood T cell repertoires in COVID-19. Whole-study context: The study drew acute and convalescent COVID-19 samples from the United States, Italy and Spain. Sources were T cells, B-cell-depleted T cells, or PBMCs; the material itself was cDNA or gDNA.

In germline, CDR1 is LGHNA, CDR2 YNFKEQ. CDR3 size: 16 residues. V was trimmed by 0 bases and J by 5 bases, leaving 14 bases between them. Across 24 US areas, participants ranged in age from roughly 18 to 95 years. Each participant's cohort was designated according to participant-reported clinical history. The method was immunoSEQ multiplex PCR; TCRdb's version includes in-frame clones alone and lacks a portion of them. The sample consists of fewer than 350,000 clones, 85% of them appearing once. This sequence joins TRBV4-2 and TRBJ2-1; tentatively, D is TRBD2 (5 bases). The specimen was PBMCs or T cells enriched from blood (not recorded which). This TCR derives from a woman aged 25-40 years who had been exposed to COVID-19. The CDR3 nucleotides read TGTGCCAGCAGCCAAGATGGTGGGAGAAACCACAATGAGCAGTTCTTC. Translated, it gives CASSQDGGRNHNEQFF.